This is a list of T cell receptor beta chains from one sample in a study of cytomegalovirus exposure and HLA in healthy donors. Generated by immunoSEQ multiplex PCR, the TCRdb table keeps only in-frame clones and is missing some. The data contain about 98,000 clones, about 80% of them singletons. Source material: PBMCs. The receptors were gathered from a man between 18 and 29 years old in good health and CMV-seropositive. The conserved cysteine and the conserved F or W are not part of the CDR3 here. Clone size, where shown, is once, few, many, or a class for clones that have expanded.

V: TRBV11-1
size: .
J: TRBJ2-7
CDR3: ASSPRVPRFEQY

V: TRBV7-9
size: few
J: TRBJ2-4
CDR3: ASSLTGMTKNIQY

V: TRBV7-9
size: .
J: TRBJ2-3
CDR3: ASSTGQGLTDTQY

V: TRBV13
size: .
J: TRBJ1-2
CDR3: ASSLGGQDSGYT

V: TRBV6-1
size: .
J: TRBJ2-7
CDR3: ASSLLAGEYEQY

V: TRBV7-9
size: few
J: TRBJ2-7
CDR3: ASSSWGTSGGEQY

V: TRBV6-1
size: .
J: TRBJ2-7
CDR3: ASSPQGSEQY

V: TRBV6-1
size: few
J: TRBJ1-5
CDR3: ASSVEAGASNQPQH

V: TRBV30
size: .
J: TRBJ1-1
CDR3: AWSWTGLATEAF

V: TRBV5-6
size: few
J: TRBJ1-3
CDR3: ASSGGQGRSGNTIY

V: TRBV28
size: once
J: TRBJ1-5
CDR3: ASSWTFSGQGYQPQH

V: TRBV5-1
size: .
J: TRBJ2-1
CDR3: ASIAYGQMNEQF

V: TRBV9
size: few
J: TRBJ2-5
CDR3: ASSVSGREETQY

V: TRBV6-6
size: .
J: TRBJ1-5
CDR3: ASSPTPGTGGQPQH

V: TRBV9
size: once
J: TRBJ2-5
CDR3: ASSDPSGGPQETQY

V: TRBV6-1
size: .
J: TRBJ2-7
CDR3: ASIGNSYEQY

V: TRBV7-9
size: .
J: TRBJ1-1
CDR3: ASSLEGQGAANTEAF

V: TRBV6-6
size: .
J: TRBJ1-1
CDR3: ASSNPTGRWYEAF

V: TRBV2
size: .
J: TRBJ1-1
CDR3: ASRRDRVNTEAF

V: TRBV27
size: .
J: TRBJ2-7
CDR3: ASSLQDGLYEQY

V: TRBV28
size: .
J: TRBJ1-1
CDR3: ASSLGQMNTEAF

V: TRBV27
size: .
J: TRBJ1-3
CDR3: ASSASGDRNTIY

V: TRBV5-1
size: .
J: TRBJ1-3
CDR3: ASSLNHGTAGNTIY

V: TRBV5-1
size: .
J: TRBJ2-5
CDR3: ASSSPVGLAGGGKTQY

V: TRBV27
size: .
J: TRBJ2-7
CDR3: ASSLVSSSYEQY

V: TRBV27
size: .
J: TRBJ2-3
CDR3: ASSSGQGRVDTQY

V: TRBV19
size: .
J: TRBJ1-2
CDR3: ASSIERTGGRGYT

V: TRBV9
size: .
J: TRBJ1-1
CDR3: ASSVGKMVRENTEAF